This T cell receptor beta chain was identified in a study of T cell responses to AZD1222 COVID-19 vaccine. Study observations and caveats: Donors were chiefly white British, with a greater number of females, and clonal diversity was perhaps underestimated.

The germline V gene has CDR1 MNHEY and CDR2 SMNVEV (reference sequence). V gave up 5 bases and J gave up 3 bases; unmatched junction bases: 5. The CDR3 consists of 14 residues. Clones were sequenced by immunoSEQ multiplex PCR, and TCRdb holds only the in-frame ones, with some missing. This sample carries some 120,000 clones, 91% of them seen once, and the ten largest clones take 2.8%. Comments on this clone: Its antigen is unknown.

The chain couples TRBV27 to TRBJ2-7, with 9 bases fitting TRBD1. This TCR came from an adult in good health. The source was peripheral blood, collected on day 0 of AZD1222 vaccination. The CDR3 loop reads CASSPGTGIYEQYF. The CDR3 bases are TGTGCCAGCAGTCCCGGGACAGGGATCTACGAGCAGTACTTC.